This paragraph covers one T cell receptor (beta chain) sequence. The antigen remains undetermined. TCRdb's copy holds only in-frame clones and misses some; the assay was immunoSEQ multiplex PCR. The sample shows roughly 99,000 clones, around 92% of them seen only once. V shed 2 bases and J shed 5 bases, with 13 bases lying between them. Per the germline V gene, CDR1 is SEHNR and CDR2 is FQNEAQ (reference sequence). The length of the CDR3 is 15 residues. The sample is drawn from a study of graft-versus-host responses after intestinal transplantation. At the level of the study: Recipients got multivisceral, liver-intestinal, or isolated intestinal transplants. General observations from the study: Patients who carried graft-donor T cell macrochimerism also had high graft-versus-host to host-versus-graft clonal ratios in their allografts. Early post-transplant HvG declines showed an association with peak circulating GvH clone levels. Marrow from the recipient contained GvH clones, some of which had appeared first in ileum or blood.

This TCR derives from a human donor who was the organ donor for an intestinal transplant. V and J are TRBV7-9 and TRBJ2-1, with TRBD2 as a possible D gene (5 bases). The sample here was unstimulated CD8+ T cells sorted from spleen or lymph node cells, taken before transplant. CDR3: CASSLLRRADNEQFF. The CDR3 DNA sequence: TGTGCCAGCAGCTTACTTAGGCGGGCAGACAATGAGCAGTTCTTC. The whole variable domain, remainder taken from reference TRBV7-9 and TRBJ2-1, is DTGVSQNPRHKITKRGQNVTFRCDPISEHNRLYWYRQTLGQGPEFLTYFQNEAQLEKSRLLSDRFSAERPKGSFSTLEIQRTEQGDSAMYLCASSLLRRADNEQFFGPGTRLTVL.